The next 30 T cell receptor beta chains were all read from a single sample in a study of control samples from healthy donors and cancer patients. Only in-frame clones appear in the TCRdb table, and some are missing; sequencing was by immunoSEQ multiplex PCR. The profile shows about 40,000 clones, 92% of them singletons. What was sequenced was blood. The source of these receptors is a woman aged 45 to 65 in good health.

The rearrangement links TRBV6-6 to TRBJ1-2, with no clear D. The CDR3 covers 11 residues. Looked up from germline, CDR1 is MNHNY and CDR2 is SVGAGI (reference sequence). The V and J ends lost 5 bases and 8 bases respectively, with 9 bases between them. The DNA for the CDR3 is TGTGCCAGCAGTAACAGAGTCGGCTACACCTTC. Its translation is CASSNRVGYTF.

The V and J genes are TRBV20-1 and TRBJ1-1; the D gene is possibly TRBD1 (5 bases). There are 16 residues in the CDR3. Per germline, CDR1 DFQATT and CDR2 SNEGSKA (reference sequence). Trimming cost V 3 bases and J 2 bases, with 19 bases left between them. CDR3 sequence: CSASRIKGVANTEAFF. The CDR3 DNA follows: TGCAGTGCTAGTCGTATCAAAGGGGTCGCTAACACTGAAGCTTTCTTT.

The chain is built from TRBV7-3 and TRBJ2-5, with TRBD1 matching 9 bases. V lost 3 bases and J lost 6; bases outside the gene matches: 8. The germline V gene encodes CDR1 SGHTA and CDR2 FQGTGA. The CDR3 has 15 amino acids. CDR3 in DNA: TGTGCCAGCAGCTTGTCAGGGACAGGGACAAAGACCCAGTACTTC. Translating it yields CASSLSGTGTKTQYF. The full variable domain, rest sourced from reference TRBV7-3 and TRBJ2-5, is GAGVSQTPSNKVTEKGKYVELRCDPISGHTALYWYRQSLGQGPEFLIYFQGTGAADDSGLPNDRFFAVRPEGSVSTLKIQRTERGDSAVYLCASSLSGTGTKTQYFGPGTRLLVL.

V and J are TRBV7-2 and TRBJ1-5; no reliable D call. The CDR3 runs to 13 residues. Trimming left V 2 bases short and J 4 bases short, with 6 bases between. Looked up from germline, CDR1 is SGHTA and CDR2 is FQGNSA. CDR3 amino acids: CASSLLPNQPQHF. The CDR3 DNA reads as TGTGCCAGCAGCTTATTACCTAATCAGCCCCAGCATTTT.

This clone was found once. J is TRBJ1-2 and V is TRBV5-6; D uncertain. V was pared by 2 bases and J by 4 bases, with 12 bases between. The CDR3 consists of 14 residues. CDR1 is SGHDT and CDR2 is YYEEEE in the germline V gene. The CDR3 DNA reads TGTGCCAGCAGCTTTGGGGAGAGAACCTATGGCTACACCTTC. This gives the protein CASSFGERTYGYTF.

The chain uses TRBV6-2 or TRBV6-3 and TRBJ1-1, with D perhaps matching TRBD1 (6 bases). Between the trimmed V and J ends, which lost 6 bases and 0 bases, there was a span of 23 bases. Germline loops: CDR1 MNHEY, CDR2 SVGEGT. The CDR3 extends over 18 amino acids. CDR3 sequence: CASSSPHLGGQVNTEAFF. The CDR3 nucleotides are TGTGCCAGCAGCTCTCCCCACCTGGGGGGGCAGGTGAACACTGAAGCTTTCTTT.

The chain has TRBV7-8 and TRBJ1-1, with 7 bases identical to TRBD1. CDR1 SGHVS and CDR2 FQNEAQ come from the germline V gene. The CDR3 consists of 15 residues. V lost 1 base, J lost 5 bases, and 7 bases stayed unmatched. CDR3 protein: CASSLVDRDETEAFF. The CDR3 DNA follows: TGTGCCAGCAGCTTAGTTGACAGGGATGAAACTGAAGCTTTCTTT.

The chain combines TRBV10-3 with TRBJ1-1, with 8 bases matching TRBD1. The length of the CDR3 is 11 residues. The J segment lost 12 bases and the V segment lost 4 bases, leaving 4 bases of the junction unmatched. CDR1 is ENHRY, CDR2 SYGVKD, per germline. Here the CDR3 DNA reads TGTGCCATCAGTGCGCAGGGGGCGACTTTCTTT. Translated: CAISAQGATFF.

This sequence joins TRBV2 and TRBJ2-5; D is ambiguous. The length of the CDR3 is 11 residues. CDR1 and CDR2 from the germline V gene are SNHLY and FYNNEI. V was trimmed by 2 bases and J by 5 bases, leaving 3 bases between them. The CDR3 loop reads CASSEWETQYF. In nucleotides, the CDR3 is TGTGCCAGCAGTGAATGGGAGACCCAGTACTTC.

The J gene is TRBJ1-5, the V gene TRBV10-3, with 7 bases identical to TRBD1. Germline V gene lookup returns CDR1 ENHRY and CDR2 SYGVKD. CDR3 size: 14 residues. J gave up 7 bases and V 3 bases, and 6 bases lay outside the gene matches. CDR3 residues: CAISEGQEGQPQHF. The CDR3 DNA reads TGTGCCATCAGTGAAGGACAGGAAGGGCAGCCCCAGCATTTT.

This chain links TRBV9 with TRBJ2-3; the D call may be TRBD1 or TRBD2 (5 bases each). CDR1 and CDR2 from the germline V gene are SGDLS and YYNGEE. The CDR3 is made up of 16 amino acids. Trimming stripped 2 bases from V and 4 bases from J, with 17 bases between. CDR3 nucleotides: TGTGCCAGCAGCGTCGACAACAGGAGGTCGGCAGATACGCAGTATTTT. Amino acids: CASSVDNRRSADTQYF.

The chain combines TRBV7-2 with TRBJ2-2; 7 bases map to TRBD1. The V segment lost 5 bases and the J segment 0 bases; nucleotides outside the gene matches: 3. The CDR3 extends over 15 amino acids. Per germline, CDR1 SGHTA and CDR2 FQGNSA. Here the CDR3 DNA reads TGTGCCAGCAGCCCGGGGACAGCGAACACCGGGGAGCTGTTTTTT. It is translated as CASSPGTANTGELFF. Full variable domain (rest looked up from reference TRBV7-2 and TRBJ2-2): GAGVSQSPSNKVTEKGKDVELRCDPISGHTALYWYRQSLGQGLEFLIYFQGNSAPDKSGLPSDRFSAERTGGSVSTLTIQRTQQEDSAVYLCASSPGTANTGELFFGEGSRLTVL.

The chain has TRBV9 and TRBJ1-3; 7 bases match TRBD1. CDR1 and CDR2 from the germline V gene are SGDLS and YYNGEE. This CDR3 is 16 amino acids long. Trimming at V came to 3 bases and at J to 4 bases, leaving 10 bases not matched to a gene. The CDR3, as DNA: TGTGCCAGCAGCGATTCACAGGGGCTAAGCGGAAACACCATATATTTT. It encodes CASSDSQGLSGNTIYF.

The chain is built from TRBV28 and TRBJ1-6, with a possible D match to TRBD1 (5 bases). Between the trimmed V and J ends, which lost 5 bases and 2 bases, there was a span of 13 bases. Germline-derived CDR1 and CDR2 are MDHEN and SYDVKM. The CDR3 runs 16 residues. The DNA for the CDR3 is TGTGCCAGCAGTCACAGCTCAGGGACCTATAATTCACCCCTCCACTTT. It yields the protein CASSHSSGTYNSPLHF.

This rearrangement joins TRBV5-1 to TRBJ2-7; D gene unclear. CDR3 size: 15 residues. CDR1 is SGHRS and CDR2 is YFSETQ in the germline V gene. Trimming stripped 0 bases from V and 2 bases from J, with 12 bases between. CDR3 sequence reads: CASSLVAGPTYEQYF. In nucleotides, the CDR3 is TGCGCCAGCAGCTTGGTAGCAGGCCCGACCTACGAGCAGTACTTC.

The V gene is TRBV6-2 or TRBV6-3, the J gene TRBJ2-5; the match to TRBD2 covers 11 bases. CDR3 length: 16 residues. Germline CDR1 is MNHEY and CDR2 is SVGEGT. V lost 4 bases and J lost 5; bases outside the gene matches: 9. As DNA, the CDR3 is TGTGCCAGCAGTTGGACTAGCGGGTCCTCGAGGGAGACCCAGTACTTC. Translation: CASSWTSGSSRETQYF.

The rearrangement uses TRBV9 and TRBJ2-1; 8 nucleotides line up with TRBD2. The V and J ends lost 4 bases and 8 bases, in that order; junction bases with no gene match: 14. Germline V CDR1 and CDR2: SGDLS, YYNGEE. This CDR3 spans 16 amino acids. CDR3 sequence: CASSSKRFRGGDEQFF. In DNA form, the CDR3 reads TGTGCCAGCAGCTCCAAACGTTTCCGGGGGGGAGATGAGCAGTTCTTC.

V and J are TRBV7-3 and TRBJ2-2; 12 bases are shared with TRBD2. There are 16 residues in the CDR3. Trimming took 1 base from V and 10 from J; bases not matched to a gene: 7. In germline, CDR1 is SGHTA, CDR2 FQGTGA. The CDR3 nucleotides are TGTGCCAGCAGCTTAAGCCTAGCGGGGGGGCCGGAGGAGCTGTTTTTT. Its protein is CASSLSLAGGPEELFF.

J is TRBJ1-2 and V is TRBV6-2 or TRBV6-3; D is undetermined. Germline V gene lookup returns CDR1 MNHEY and CDR2 SVGEGT. The CDR3 is made up of 13 amino acids. Trimming shortened V by 6 bases and J by 2 bases, and 10 bases separated the two germline ends. The CDR3 sequence is CASSHTVNYGYTF. CDR3 in DNA: TGTGCCAGCAGCCATACAGTCAACTATGGCTACACCTTC.

This chain links TRBV19 with TRBJ1-1; D may be TRBD1 (6 bases). CDR1 LNHDA and CDR2 SQIVND come from the germline V gene (reference sequence). Trimming removed 5 bases from V and 1 base from J, with 11 bases in between. The CDR3 consists of 14 residues. CDR3 amino acids: CASSPGQANTEAFF. The CDR3 bases are TGTGCCAGTAGTCCGGGACAAGCGAACACTGAAGCTTTCTTT.

The chain is built from TRBV15 and TRBJ1-2; D is perhaps TRBD1 (6 bases). CDR1 and CDR2 from the germline V gene are LNHNV and YYDKDF (reference sequence). V was clipped by 1 base and J by 2 bases, with 8 bases between them. This CDR3 spans 14 amino acids. The CDR3 is CATSRGTANYGYTF. The CDR3 nucleotides read TGTGCCACCAGCAGAGGGACAGCAAACTATGGCTACACCTTC.

V usage is TRBV2 and J usage is TRBJ2-2; maybe TRBD1 (6 bases). Between the trimmed V and J ends, which lost 4 bases and 6 bases, there was a span of 15 bases. The germline V gene encodes CDR1 SNHLY and CDR2 FYNNEI. The length of the CDR3 is 15 residues. The CDR3 region is CASSVQGYGAGELFF. The CDR3 region has the DNA TGTGCCAGCAGTGTTCAGGGGTACGGGGCCGGGGAGCTGTTTTTT.

The chain uses TRBV19 and TRBJ2-3; 9 nucleotides match TRBD1. There are 14 residues in the CDR3. From germline, CDR1 is LNHDA and CDR2 SQIVND (reference sequence). V lost 7 bases, J lost 5 bases, and 7 bases stayed unmatched. Here the CDR3 reads CASKPDRGRDTQYF. DNA of the CDR3: TGTGCCAGTAAACCGGACAGGGGACGAGATACGCAGTATTTT.

The gene calls are TRBV11-1 and TRBJ2-2; 9 bases line up with TRBD2. V shed 4 bases and J 4 bases; nucleotides not matched to a gene: 7. Germline CDR1 is SGHAT and CDR2 is FQDESV (reference sequence). This CDR3 spans 16 amino acids. CDR3 sequence reads: CASSWLAGQPTGELFF. CDR3 DNA: TGTGCCAGCAGCTGGCTAGCGGGGCAACCCACCGGGGAGCTGTTTTTT.

This chain uses TRBV6-6 with TRBJ1-4; D call uncertain. The ends were cut back, 2 bases at V and 6 bases at J, with 10 bases in the middle. Germline CDR1 is MNHNY and CDR2 is SVGAGI (reference sequence). CDR3 length equals 14 residues. CDR3 amino acids: CASSYRGFDEKLFF. DNA for the CDR3: TGTGCCAGCAGTTACAGAGGGTTCGATGAAAAACTGTTTTTT.

V usage is TRBV6-5 and J usage is TRBJ1-2, with 7 bases aligning to TRBD1. CDR3 size: 15 residues. The junction had 5 bases not matched to a gene; V was cut back by 0 bases and J by 4 bases. Germline CDR1 MNHEY, CDR2 SVGAGI. As DNA, the CDR3 is TGTGCCAGCAGTTACTCCGACAGGGTGGGCTATGGCTACACCTTC. It codes for CASSYSDRVGYGYTF.

The chain employs TRBV19 and TRBJ2-7, with TRBD1 matching 11 bases. Germline V gene data show CDR1 as LNHDA and CDR2 as SQIVND (reference sequence). The ends lost 6 bases at V and 8 bases at J; junction bases unmatched: 12. This CDR3 has 15 residues. The CDR3 bases are TGTGCCAGTAGCCGGACAGGGGGCCCAGATAAAAAGCAGTACTTC. It yields the protein CASSRTGGPDKKQYF.

V usage is TRBV12-5 and J usage is TRBJ2-2; D uncertain. Trimming stripped 7 bases from V and 5 bases from J, with 5 bases between. Germline V gene sequence: CDR1 LGHNT, CDR2 FRNRAP. The CDR3 is 11 residues long. The CDR3 DNA is TGTGCTAGTGCCTCAACCGGGGAGCTGTTTTTT. This sequence encodes CASASTGELFF.

CDR3 DNA: TGTGCCAGCTCATCGGACAGTCTCTCTGGAAACACCATATATTTT. Its protein is CASSSDSLSGNTIYF. This rearrangement joins TRBV18 to TRBJ1-3; the D gene is possibly TRBD1 (6 bases). This CDR3 is 15 amino acids long. Deletions cut 5 bases from V and 0 bases from J, with 11 bases between. Germline V gene sequence: CDR1 KGHSH, CDR2 LQKENI.

The J gene is TRBJ2-1, the V gene TRBV25-1; D gene unclear. Trimming pared 1 base from V and 2 bases from J, leaving 9 bases between. Germline CDR1 MGHDK, CDR2 SYGVNS. The CDR3 has 15 residues. CDR3 loop: CASSESRGTYNEQFF. The CDR3 nucleotides read TGTGCCAGCAGTGAATCGCGCGGTACCTACAATGAGCAGTTCTTC.